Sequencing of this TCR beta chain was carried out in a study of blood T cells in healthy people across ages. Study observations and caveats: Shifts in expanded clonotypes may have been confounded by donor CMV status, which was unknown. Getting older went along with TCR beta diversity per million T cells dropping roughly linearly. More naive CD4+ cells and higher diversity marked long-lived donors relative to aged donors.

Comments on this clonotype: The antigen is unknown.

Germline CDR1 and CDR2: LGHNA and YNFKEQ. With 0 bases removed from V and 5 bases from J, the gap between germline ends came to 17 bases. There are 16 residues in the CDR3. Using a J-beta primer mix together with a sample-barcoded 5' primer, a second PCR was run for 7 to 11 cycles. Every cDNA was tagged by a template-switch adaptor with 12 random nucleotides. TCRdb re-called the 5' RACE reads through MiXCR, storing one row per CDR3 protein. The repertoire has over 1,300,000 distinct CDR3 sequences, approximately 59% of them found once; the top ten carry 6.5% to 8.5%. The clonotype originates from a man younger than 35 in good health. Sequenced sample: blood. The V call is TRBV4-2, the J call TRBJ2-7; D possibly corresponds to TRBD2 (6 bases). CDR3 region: CASSQDPGTSKHEQYF. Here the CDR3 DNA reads TGTGCCAGCAGCCAAGACCCCGGGACTTCGAAGCACGAGCAGTACTTC.